The 31 T cell receptor beta chains listed next were all sequenced from one sample in a study of metastatic and nonmetastatic thyroid tumors. MiXCR re-clonotyped the PCR reads for TCRdb. The sample records about 25,000 clones, roughly 21% being singletons. Among the patients, none had received any treatment before thyroid surgery. The sample consisted of blood. Every receptor here comes from a male donor with papillary thyroid cancer or a benign thyroid nodule (not recorded which). Some clones in this sample may be carry-over from other donors' samples.

The chain links TRBV28 to TRBJ2-7; 8 bases map to TRBD1. Germline CDR1 reads MDHEN; CDR2 reads SYDVKM. The CDR3 length is 13 residues. The DNA of the CDR3 is TGTGAAAGCAATCCGACAGGGGACTACGAGCAGTACTTC. This translates into CESNPTGDYEQYF.

This clone occurred a few times. The chain combines TRBV5-1 with TRBJ1-1, with 12 bases fitting TRBD1. Unmatched junction bases numbered 16, after V lost 5 bases and J lost 5 bases. Germline V CDR1 and CDR2: SGHRS, YFSETQ. The CDR3 runs 18 residues. For the CDR3, the DNA is TGCGCCAGCAGTACTACCTATTCGGGACAGGGGGCGAGAACTGAAGCTTTCTTT. Encoded protein: CASSTTYSGQGARTEAFF.

This clone appeared many times. The chain is built from TRBV7-3 and TRBJ2-2; 9 bases agree with TRBD2. The CDR3 runs 18 residues. The junction had 12 bases not matched to a gene; V was cut back by 1 base and J by 6 bases. The germline V gene encodes CDR1 SGHTA and CDR2 FQGTGA. The CDR3 loop is CASSLMGIGGRGAGELFF. CDR3 nucleotides: TGTGCCAGCAGCTTAATGGGGATTGGCGGGAGGGGCGCCGGGGAGCTGTTTTTT.

Regarding this clone: This may be a read error: a much more frequent sequence differs by one nucleotide. The V gene is TRBV9, the J gene TRBJ1-3; D ambiguous. Germline CDR1 is SGDLS and CDR2 is YYNGEE. This CDR3 comprises 15 residues. This chain's CDR3 is CASIGIGRSGNAIYF. The CDR3 bases are TGTGCCAGCATCGGGATAGGCCGCTCTGGAAACGCCATATATTTT.

This clone was observed many times. The rearrangement links TRBV4-2 to TRBJ2-5; D remains unclear. Trimming took off 1 base at V and 0 bases at J, with 6 bases between the two ends. The CDR3 covers 14 residues. Germline V gene lookup returns CDR1 LGHNA and CDR2 YNFKEQ. The CDR3 sequence: CASSQAANQETQYF. CDR3 DNA sequence: TGTGCCAGCAGCCAAGCCGCGAACCAAGAGACCCAGTACTTC.

This clone was observed at least ten times. The chain uses TRBV6-1 and TRBJ1-4; no definite D call. Trimming stripped 6 bases from V and 5 bases from J, with 13 bases between. CDR1 and CDR2 (germline): MNHNS, SASEGT. The CDR3 is 14 residues long. CDR3 coding DNA: TGTGCCAGCAGAACCCGGGGTAGGAATGAAAAACTGTTTTTT. It is translated as CASRTRGRNEKLFF.

The sample holds many counts of this clone. This CDR3 reads CATSDRTHRPEKLFF. The CDR3 nucleotides are TGTGCCACCAGTGATAGGACACATCGACCTGAAAAACTGTTTTTT. The chain is built from TRBV24-1 and TRBJ1-4, with D tentatively TRBD1 (5 bases). Trimming took off 3 bases at V and 7 bases at J, with 14 bases between the two ends. There are 15 residues in the CDR3. In germline, CDR1 is KGHDR, CDR2 SFDVKD.

This clone is medium-sized within its sample. The CDR3 DNA is TGTGCCAGCAGTTACTCGATCCCGAGGACAGGGCAATCCTACGAGCAGTACTTC. Translated, it gives CASSYSIPRTGQSYEQYF. This chain joins TRBV6-5 and TRBJ2-7; TRBD1 matches at 8 bases. Germline lookup yields CDR1 MNHEY and CDR2 SVGAGI. CDR3 length: 18 amino acids. Germline trimming cut 0 bases from V and 1 base from J; bases unmatched to any gene: 11.

This clone was recorded many times. The chain combines TRBV20-1 with TRBJ2-7, with D tentatively TRBD1 or TRBD2 (6 bases each). Trimming shortened V by 4 bases and J by 5 bases, and 18 bases separated the two germline ends. The germline gives CDR1 DFQATT, CDR2 SNEGSKA (reference sequence). The CDR3 is 14 residues long. As DNA, the CDR3 is TGCAGTGCTATGGGACACGCCGCGGGAAACGAGCAGTACTTC. This translates into CSAMGHAAGNEQYF.

This clone has ten or more counts. The V gene is TRBV9, the J gene TRBJ2-7; TRBD1 or TRBD2 may be the D gene (7 bases each). The CDR3 is 15 residues long. Trimming removed 0 bases at V and 4 bases at J, with 14 bases between. Looked up from germline, CDR1 is SGDLS and CDR2 is YYNGEE. The DNA of the CDR3 is TGTGCCAGCAGCGTAGGGGGAGGGGGCCAATACGAGCAGTACTTC. This codes for CASSVGGGGQYEQYF.

This clone was counted a few times. V usage is TRBV28 and J usage is TRBJ2-2, with D uncertain. The CDR3 has 15 residues. The V end was cut by 3 bases, the J end by 7 bases, with 15 bases between. Germline CDR1 reads MDHEN; CDR2 reads SYDVKM. The CDR3 DNA follows: TGTGCCAGCAGTTTTCCAGGCCGAGGAAACGGGGAGCTGTTTTTT. Its protein product is CASSFPGRGNGELFF.

This clone counts as medium-sized. The chain combines TRBV6-2 or TRBV6-3 with TRBJ1-1, with a weak D call TRBD1 (6 bases). In germline, CDR1 is MNHEY, CDR2 SVGEGT. The CDR3 length is 14 residues. Deletions cut 5 bases from V and 1 base from J, with 11 bases between. The CDR3 DNA follows: TGTGCCAGCAGTACGCGACAGGAGAACACTGAAGCTTTCTTT. Protein: CASSTRQENTEAFF.

Only a few counts were recorded for this clone. The genes are TRBV12-3 or TRBV12-4 and TRBJ2-2; perhaps D is TRBD1 or TRBD2 (5 bases each). The germline V and J ends were trimmed by 5 bases and 5 bases, with 9 bases remaining between them. The CDR3 has 13 amino acids. CDR3 loop: CASSGTQTGELFF. In nucleotides, the CDR3 is TGTGCCAGCAGTGGGACCCAAACCGGGGAGCTGTTTTTT.

This chain uses TRBV7-3 with TRBJ1-1, with D unclear. V lost 5 bases and J lost 1, with 11 bases in between. The V gene's germline CDR1 is SGHTA and CDR2 FQGTGA. CDR3 size: 14 residues. The CDR3 reads CASSLMSGNTEAFF. Here the CDR3 DNA reads TGTGCCAGCAGCCTTATGTCCGGGAACACTGAAGCTTTCTTT.

V and J are TRBV6-2 or TRBV6-3 and TRBJ2-5; D may be TRBD1 (6 bases). The germline CDR1 and CDR2 sequences are MNHEY and SVGEGT. Trimming took 5 bases from V and 1 from J, leaving 8 bases between them. CDR3 length: 13 amino acids. The DNA for the CDR3 is TGTGCCAGCAGTCGGGACATCCAAGAGACCCAGTACTTC. It specifies CASSRDIQETQYF.

This clone was detected many times. V and J are TRBV20-1 and TRBJ2-1; D is unresolved. The V end lost 5 bases, the J end lost 0 bases, and 14 bases lay between the germline ends. CDR3 length equals 15 residues. CDR1 and CDR2 from the germline V gene are DFQATT and SNEGSKA (reference sequence). CDR3 in amino acids: CSAWPSGISYNEQFF. The DNA for the CDR3 is TGCAGTGCTTGGCCCTCCGGAATCTCCTACAATGAGCAGTTCTTC.

This clone counts as medium-sized. This chain uses TRBV6-2 or TRBV6-3 with TRBJ2-7; 8 positions match TRBD1. Germline V gene data show CDR1 as MNHEY and CDR2 as SVGEGT. V gave up 5 bases and J gave up 0 bases; unmatched junction bases: 3. The CDR3 extends over 14 amino acids. CDR3 nucleotides: TGTGCCAGCAGTCGACAGGGGATCTCCTACGAGCAGTACTTC. It is translated as CASSRQGISYEQYF.

Ten or more counts support this clone. The CDR3: CASSLGVPGQGLFRYEQYF. The DNA of the CDR3 is TGTGCCAGCAGCTTGGGGGTCCCGGGACAGGGTCTTTTTCGGTACGAGCAGTACTTC. This chain links TRBV5-4 with TRBJ2-7, with 9 bases fitting TRBD1. In germline, CDR1 is SGHNT, CDR2 YYREEE (reference sequence). This CDR3 has 19 amino acids. Trimming took 0 bases from V and 4 from J; bases not matched to a gene: 17.

This clone has a count of ten or more. This may be a read error: a much more frequent sequence differs by one nucleotide. The same CDR3 arises from other DNA sequences in this sample as well. This chain links TRBV4-2 with TRBJ2-5, with TRBD2 identical over 8 bases. The CDR3 spans 15 residues. From germline, CDR1 is LGHNA and CDR2 YNFKEQ. This CDR3 reads CASSHLLAGQETQYF. As DNA, the CDR3 is TGTGCCAGCAGCCATCTCCTAGCGGGCCAAGAGACCCAGTACTTT.

This clone was detected a few times. The chain uses TRBV19 and TRBJ1-1; no reliable D call. This CDR3 is built from 16 residues. V lost 0 bases and J lost 0, with 11 bases in between. Germline values: CDR1 LNHDA, CDR2 SQIVND (reference sequence). CDR3 sequence (DNA): TGTGCCAGTAGTATAGATTGGGGAGGGTTGAACACTGAAGCTTTCTTT. It specifies CASSIDWGGLNTEAFF.

This clone was counted many times. This chain uses TRBV28 with TRBJ1-2; D may be TRBD1 (6 bases). The CDR3 runs to 12 residues. The germline CDR1 and CDR2 sequences are MDHEN and SYDVKM. V lost 3 bases and J 6 bases, leaving 8 bases between the germline ends. The CDR3 reads CASSFGGDGYTF. In nucleotides, the CDR3 is TGTGCCAGCAGTTTTGGGGGCGATGGCTACACCTTC.

The rearrangement uses TRBV11-1 and TRBJ2-7; D might be TRBD1 (7 bases). Germline CDR1 and CDR2: SGHAT and FQDESV (reference sequence). The length of the CDR3 is 17 residues. Trimming took off 5 bases at V and 6 bases at J, with 26 bases between the two ends. The CDR3, as DNA: TGTGCCAGCAGCCGGAGGGGTTGGTGGACAGGAGCCCCCGAGCAGTACTTC. Encoded protein: CASSRRGWWTGAPEQYF.

This clone was recorded at least ten times. V and J are TRBV2 and TRBJ2-7; D gene unclear. This CDR3 has 14 amino acids. V gave up 1 base and J gave up 0 bases, with 7 bases separating them. The V gene's germline CDR1 is SNHLY and CDR2 FYNNEI. CDR3 protein: CASSEGPFSYEQYF. CDR3 DNA: TGTGCCAGCAGTGAAGGTCCGTTCTCCTACGAGCAGTACTTC. The full variable domain, in which reference TRBV2 and TRBJ2-7 provide the parts outside the CDR3, is EPEVTQTPSHQVTQMGQEVILRCVPISNHLYFYWYRQILGQKVEFLVSFYNNEISEKSEIFDDQFSVERPDGSNFTLKIRSTKLEDSAMYFCASSEGPFSYEQYFGPGTRLTVT.

This clone was seen repeatedly, ten times or more. The CDR3 protein is CASSIRGQRLRYAGELFF. The CDR3 DNA is TGTGCCAGTAGTATACGTGGGCAGAGATTGCGGTACGCCGGGGAGCTGTTTTTT. This chain uses TRBV19 with TRBJ2-2, with D hard to call. This CDR3 spans 18 amino acids. CDR1 and CDR2 from the germline V gene are LNHDA and SQIVND (reference sequence). Trimming removed 2 bases at V and 6 bases at J, with 22 bases between.

This clone was seen ten or more times. A clone one base away is much larger, so this may be a read error. In the same sample, other DNA sequences code for this CDR3. The chain couples TRBV6-1 to TRBJ2-5; D perhaps matches TRBD2 (5 bases). This CDR3 is 14 amino acids long. Trimming took 3 bases from V and 4 from J, leaving 12 bases between them. In germline, CDR1 is MNHNS, CDR2 SASEGT. The DNA for the CDR3 is TGTGCCAGCAGTGAGGGCCTAGCTAGAGAGACCCAGTACTTC. It is translated as CASSEGLARETQYF.

The chain combines TRBV10-3 with TRBJ2-2; D tentatively fits TRBD1 or TRBD2 (6 bases each). Germline lookup yields CDR1 ENHRY and CDR2 SYGVKD. The CDR3 sequence is 13 residues long. Trimming removed 3 bases at V and 11 bases at J, with 13 bases between. CDR3 bases: TGTGCCATCAGTGAAATGGGGGCGGGAGAGCTGTTTTTT. As protein: CAISEMGAGELFF.

J is TRBJ2-1 and V is TRBV5-1; D call uncertain. CDR3 length equals 11 residues. Germline CDR1 reads SGHRS; CDR2 reads YFSETQ. V was clipped by 5 bases and J by 8 bases, with 8 bases between them. CDR3 in amino acids: CASRTDYEQFF. CDR3 coding DNA: TGCGCCAGCAGGACGGATTATGAGCAGTTCTTC. Full variable domain (missing parts from reference TRBV5-1 and TRBJ2-1): KAGVTQTPRYLIKTRGQQVTLSCSPISGHRSVSWYQQTPGQGLQFLFEYFSETQRNKGNFPGRFSGRQFSNSRSEMNVSTLELGDSALYLCASRTDYEQFFGPGTRLTVL.

Judged by abundance, this clone is medium-sized. The chain combines TRBV6-1 with TRBJ1-1; 7 nucleotides align to TRBD1. The CDR3 spans 13 residues. With 6 bases clipped from V and 6 bases from J, the junction kept 7 bases outside the gene matches. The germline CDR1 and CDR2 sequences are MNHNS and SASEGT. Written as DNA, the CDR3 is TGTGCCAGCAGCCGGGACAGCTGGGCTGAAGCTTTCTTT. Its translation: CASSRDSWAEAFF.

CDR3 bases: TGTGCCAGCAGCTTAGATCTACAACAGGGAACCATATATTTT. This encodes CASSLDLQQGTIYF. J is TRBJ1-3 and V is TRBV7-6, with D possibly matching TRBD1 (6 bases). Germline V gene data show CDR1 as SGHVS and CDR2 as FNYEAQ. The CDR3 spans 14 residues. Trimming removed 1 base from V and 10 bases from J, with 14 bases in between.

Ten or more counts support this clone. CDR3 in amino acids: CASSTHGRKSSYNEQFF. The CDR3 DNA reads as TGTGCCAGCAGCACGCATGGGCGTAAGAGCTCCTACAATGAGCAGTTCTTC. The rearrangement links TRBV7-2 to TRBJ2-1; D ambiguous. Per the germline V gene, CDR1 is SGHTA and CDR2 is FQGNSA. This CDR3 has 17 residues. V dropped 5 bases and J dropped 0 bases, with 17 bases sitting between them.

This clone occurred many times. The chain employs TRBV20-1 and TRBJ2-5, with 10 bases that match TRBD2. Trimming cost V 0 bases and J 5 bases; bases outside gene matches: 9. The CDR3 is made up of 16 amino acids. CDR1 and CDR2 from the germline V gene are DFQATT and SNEGSKA (reference sequence). This chain's CDR3 is CSARDVQREGRETQYF. The CDR3 DNA sequence: TGCAGTGCTAGAGATGTCCAGCGGGAGGGCCGGGAGACCCAGTACTTC.